This T cell receptor (beta chain) is from a study of T cell responses to AZD1222 COVID-19 vaccine. This clone was recorded only once. Its antigen is undetermined. Study-level findings and limits: Possibly, clonal diversity was underestimated; donors were largely white British and included more females. Just five or six AZD1222 recipients were seropositive at baseline. Spike-wide vaccine-associated CD4 TCRs dominated at 160-218 and 743-854.

Here immunoSEQ multiplex PCR was the method, and the copy in TCRdb shows in-frame clones only, minus some. Found here are some 130,000 clones, roughly 88% of them singletons; the top ten hold 18%. The TCR sequence derives from an adult in good health. The material sequenced was peripheral blood, taken on day 0 of MenACWY control vaccination.

In nucleotides, the CDR3 is TGTGCCTGGGGACAGGGGACCCTCTCCTACGAGCAGTACTTC. This sequence encodes CAWGQGTLSYEQYF. This chain connects TRBV30 to TRBJ2-7; TRBD1 matches at 9 bases. The CDR3 has 14 amino acids. Germline V gene sequence: CDR1 GTSNPN, CDR2 SVGIG (reference sequence). V trimming: 5 bases; J trimming: 0 bases; junction bases outside the gene matches: 5. Together with reference TRBV30 and TRBJ2-7, the CDR3 gives the full variable domain: SQTIHQWPATLVQPVGSPLSLECTVEGTSNPNLYWYRQAAGRGLQLLFYSVGIGQISSEVPQNLSASRPQDRQFILSSKKLLLSDSGFYLCAWGQGTLSYEQYFGPGTRLTVT.